Listed below are T cell receptor beta chains from one sample, sequenced in a study of blood T cells in healthy people across ages. MiXCR, applied by TCRdb to the 5' RACE reads, yields one record per CDR3 protein. The profile shows some 1.5 million distinct CDR3 sequences, approximately 43% of them singletons. Sequenced sample: blood. The receptors shown here come from a young woman in good health. Both conserved end residues are part of each CDR3. The D gene is left open where the match is weak. The size of a clone is reported for some rows only, either as once, few or many, or as a class for expanded clones.

clone_size: many
j_call: TRBJ2-1
cdr3_length: 15
v_call: TRBV4-2
d_call: .
cdr3_nt: TGTGCCAGCAACTCGTTGGCCGGGAGCGGCGATGAGCAGTTCTTC
cdr3_aa: CASNSLAGSGDEQFF

clone_size: .
j_call: TRBJ1-4
cdr3_length: 16
v_call: TRBV6-5
d_call: TRBD1
cdr3_nt: TGTGCCAGCAGAGCTTCACTGGGACAGGAAGGTGAAAAACTGTTTTTT
cdr3_aa: CASRASLGQEGEKLFF

clone_size: few
j_call: TRBJ2-3
cdr3_length: 14
v_call: TRBV15
d_call: TRBD2
cdr3_nt: TGTGCCACGAGCGGGGGCGATCCCACAGATACGCAGTATTTT
cdr3_aa: CATSGGDPTDTQYF

clone_size: few
j_call: TRBJ1-2
cdr3_length: 12
v_call: TRBV29-1
d_call: .
cdr3_nt: TGCAGCGCTTCCTCGACAGTAAATGGCTACACCTTC
cdr3_aa: CSASSTVNGYTF

clone_size: .
j_call: TRBJ2-7
cdr3_length: 14
v_call: TRBV29-1
d_call: .
cdr3_nt: TGCAGCGTTGGCGAGCAGGGATCCCGTCGCGAGCAGTACTTC
cdr3_aa: CSVGEQGSRREQYF

clone_size: .
j_call: TRBJ2-7
cdr3_length: 13
v_call: TRBV6-1
d_call: .
cdr3_nt: TGTGCCAGCAGTGAATTGGCAGTCTACGAGCAGTACTTC
cdr3_aa: CASSELAVYEQYF

clone_size: once
j_call: TRBJ2-5
cdr3_length: 14
v_call: TRBV6-5
d_call: .
cdr3_nt: TGTGCCAGCAGCACCGGGACTTTACAAGAGACCCAGTACTTC
cdr3_aa: CASSTGTLQETQYF

clone_size: .
j_call: TRBJ2-5
cdr3_length: 19
v_call: TRBV4-3
d_call: TRBD2
cdr3_nt: TGCGCCAGCAGCCAAGATGTTGATGGGCTAGCGGGGGGACAAGAGACCCAGTACTTC
cdr3_aa: CASSQDVDGLAGGQETQYF

clone_size: .
j_call: TRBJ2-7
cdr3_length: 14
v_call: TRBV6-2/TRBV6-3
d_call: .
cdr3_nt: TGTGCCAGCAGTTACAATGGGCCCCTCTACGAGCAGTACTTC
cdr3_aa: CASSYNGPLYEQYF

clone_size: .
j_call: TRBJ2-2
cdr3_length: 12
v_call: TRBV29-1
d_call: TRBD1
cdr3_nt: TGCAGCGTGACAGGGGGTAGCAGGGAGCTGTTTTTT
cdr3_aa: CSVTGGSRELFF

clone_size: .
j_call: TRBJ2-3
cdr3_length: 15
v_call: TRBV4-1
d_call: TRBD2
cdr3_nt: TGCGCCAGCAGCCAAGATAGGAGACTAGCCGGTACGCAGTATTTT
cdr3_aa: CASSQDRRLAGTQYF

clone_size: .
j_call: TRBJ2-4
cdr3_length: 10
v_call: TRBV20-1
d_call: .
cdr3_nt: TGCAGTGCTAGAGGTCGGGAGCAGTACTTC
cdr3_aa: CSARGREQYF

clone_size: once
j_call: TRBJ2-7
cdr3_length: 14
v_call: TRBV20-1
d_call: .
cdr3_nt: TGCAGTGCTAGTACTAGTGGGGGTTACAATGAGCAGTACTTC
cdr3_aa: CSASTSGGYNEQYF

clone_size: .
j_call: TRBJ2-7
cdr3_length: 13
v_call: TRBV27
d_call: .
cdr3_nt: TGTGCCAGCAGTTTAGGGGGTCGTAATGGGCAGTACTTC
cdr3_aa: CASSLGGRNGQYF

clone_size: many
j_call: TRBJ2-5
cdr3_length: 14
v_call: TRBV11-2
d_call: .
cdr3_nt: TGTGCCAGCAGCTTACGGTCATCACAGGAGACCCAGTACTTC
cdr3_aa: CASSLRSSQETQYF

clone_size: .
j_call: TRBJ2-7
cdr3_length: 16
v_call: TRBV3-1
d_call: TRBD1
cdr3_nt: TGTACCAGCAGCCAAGATCGGCGGGACAGGCTTCACGAGCAGTACTTC
cdr3_aa: CTSSQDRRDRLHEQYF

clone_size: .
j_call: TRBJ1-1
cdr3_length: 10
v_call: TRBV29-1
d_call: .
cdr3_nt: TGCAGCGTTGATAACACTGAAGCTTTCTTT
cdr3_aa: CSVDNTEAFF

clone_size: .
j_call: TRBJ2-3
cdr3_length: 12
v_call: TRBV10-3
d_call: .
cdr3_nt: TGTGCCATCAGAGGGGAGCCTGATACGCAGTATTTT
cdr3_aa: CAIRGEPDTQYF

clone_size: .
j_call: TRBJ1-6
cdr3_length: 19
v_call: TRBV14
d_call: TRBD1
cdr3_nt: TGTGCCAGCAGCCCTTCTTGGGGACAGGGTCAAAAATATAATTCACCCCCCCACTTT
cdr3_aa: CASSPSWGQGQKYNSPPHF

clone_size: few
j_call: TRBJ2-7
cdr3_length: 15
v_call: TRBV18
d_call: .
cdr3_nt: TGTGCCAGCTCACCACCAGGGGTTCCCAACTACGAGCAGTACTTC
cdr3_aa: CASSPPGVPNYEQYF

clone_size: .
j_call: TRBJ2-3
cdr3_length: 16
v_call: TRBV30
d_call: TRBD2
cdr3_nt: TGTGCCTGGAGGAAGACTAGCGGGAGCCCCTCAGATACGCAGTATTTT
cdr3_aa: CAWRKTSGSPSDTQYF

clone_size: .
j_call: TRBJ2-1
cdr3_length: 17
v_call: TRBV20-1
d_call: TRBD1
cdr3_nt: TGCAGTGCCTCTACCACAGGGGGCGCAGGAGTTGTGCATGAGCAGTTCTTC
cdr3_aa: CSASTTGGAGVVHEQFF

clone_size: few
j_call: TRBJ1-2
cdr3_length: 14
v_call: TRBV6-2/TRBV6-3
d_call: .
cdr3_nt: TGTGCCAGCAGCTCCCTGGCTCGGGGATATGGCTACACCTTC
cdr3_aa: CASSSLARGYGYTF

clone_size: .
j_call: TRBJ2-2
cdr3_length: 16
v_call: TRBV29-1
d_call: TRBD1
cdr3_nt: TGCAGCGTTGTCCCGCCGGGACAGGCGAGCACCGGGGAGCTGTTTTTT
cdr3_aa: CSVVPPGQASTGELFF

clone_size: few
j_call: TRBJ2-3
cdr3_length: 13
v_call: TRBV7-3
d_call: .
cdr3_nt: TGTGCCAGCAGCTCTGCTAGCGCTGATACGCAGTATTTT
cdr3_aa: CASSSASADTQYF

clone_size: once
j_call: TRBJ2-7
cdr3_length: 13
v_call: TRBV27
d_call: .
cdr3_nt: TGTGCCAGCAGCTCCGGGCCCTTCGACGAGCGGTACTTC
cdr3_aa: CASSSGPFDERYF

clone_size: once
j_call: TRBJ2-5
cdr3_length: 15
v_call: TRBV7-9
d_call: .
cdr3_nt: TGTGCCAGCAGCCCCATGGGACACGACCAAGAGACCCAGTACTTC
cdr3_aa: CASSPMGHDQETQYF

clone_size: .
j_call: TRBJ2-3
cdr3_length: 16
v_call: TRBV12-3/TRBV12-4
d_call: .
cdr3_nt: TGTACCAGCAGTTTAAATGGGTGGGAGCACACAGATACGCAGTATTTT
cdr3_aa: CTSSLNGWEHTDTQYF

clone_size: few
j_call: TRBJ2-7
cdr3_length: 14
v_call: TRBV5-4
d_call: .
cdr3_nt: TGTGCCAGCAGCTTGGAGTACGGATCCTACGAGCAGTACTTC
cdr3_aa: CASSLEYGSYEQYF

clone_size: .
j_call: TRBJ2-3
cdr3_length: 17
v_call: TRBV6-1
d_call: .
cdr3_nt: TGTGCCAGCAGTGAACGTAGGGGTCCAAATTGGCCAGATACGCAGTATTTT
cdr3_aa: CASSERRGPNWPDTQYF

clone_size: .
j_call: TRBJ2-7
cdr3_length: 15
v_call: TRBV10-2
d_call: TRBD2
cdr3_nt: TGCGCCAGCAGTGAGTCGGAACTAGCGGGCTACGAGCAGTACTTC
cdr3_aa: CASSESELAGYEQYF

clone_size: .
j_call: TRBJ2-5
cdr3_length: 15
v_call: TRBV7-2
d_call: TRBD1
cdr3_nt: TGTGCCAGCAGCTTAGCCGGGACAGGCCGGGAGACCCAGTACTTC
cdr3_aa: CASSLAGTGRETQYF

clone_size: .
j_call: TRBJ2-5
cdr3_length: 14
v_call: TRBV7-3
d_call: .
cdr3_nt: TGTGCCAGCAGCTTGCGGCAAAGGGGAGAGACCCAGTACTTC
cdr3_aa: CASSLRQRGETQYF

clone_size: .
j_call: TRBJ1-1
cdr3_length: 13
v_call: TRBV12-3/TRBV12-4
d_call: .
cdr3_nt: TGTGCCAGCAGTTTTCGGGAGGCGACTGAAGCTTTCTTT
cdr3_aa: CASSFREATEAFF

clone_size: .
j_call: TRBJ2-5
cdr3_length: 14
v_call: TRBV29-1
d_call: .
cdr3_nt: TGCAGCGTTGAAGGTGTCGGGAGAGGGGAGACCCAGTACTTC
cdr3_aa: CSVEGVGRGETQYF

clone_size: few
j_call: TRBJ2-7
cdr3_length: 15
v_call: TRBV12-3/TRBV12-4
d_call: .
cdr3_nt: TGTGCCAGCAGTTTTTGGGGGGACAGACCCTACGAGCAGTACTTC
cdr3_aa: CASSFWGDRPYEQYF

clone_size: .
j_call: TRBJ2-3
cdr3_length: 13
v_call: TRBV12-3/TRBV12-4
d_call: .
cdr3_nt: TGTGCCAGCAGCCCCGAAGCGGGAGATACGCAGTATTTT
cdr3_aa: CASSPEAGDTQYF

clone_size: few
j_call: TRBJ1-1
cdr3_length: 17
v_call: TRBV2
d_call: .
cdr3_nt: TGTGCCAGCAGTGAAGCGCATTTCGGGGTAGTGAACACTGAAGCTTTCTTT
cdr3_aa: CASSEAHFGVVNTEAFF

clone_size: .
j_call: TRBJ1-1
cdr3_length: 13
v_call: TRBV20-1
d_call: .
cdr3_nt: TGCAGTGCGAGAGGGTACATGAACACTGAAGCTTTCTTT
cdr3_aa: CSARGYMNTEAFF

clone_size: .
j_call: TRBJ2-4
cdr3_length: 16
v_call: TRBV5-1
d_call: .
cdr3_nt: TGCGCCAGCAGCTCCCAGGTCCGCGTGGCCAAAAACATTCAGTACTTC
cdr3_aa: CASSSQVRVAKNIQYF